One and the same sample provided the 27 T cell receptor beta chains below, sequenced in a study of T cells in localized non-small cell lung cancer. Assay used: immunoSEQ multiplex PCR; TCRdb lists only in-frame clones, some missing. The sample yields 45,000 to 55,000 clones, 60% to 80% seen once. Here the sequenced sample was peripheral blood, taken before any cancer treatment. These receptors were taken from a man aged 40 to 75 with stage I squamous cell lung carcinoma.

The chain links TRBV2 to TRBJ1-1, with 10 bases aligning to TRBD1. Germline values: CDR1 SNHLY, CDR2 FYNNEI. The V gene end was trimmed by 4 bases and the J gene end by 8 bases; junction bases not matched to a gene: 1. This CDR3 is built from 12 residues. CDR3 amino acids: CASSADRGEAFF. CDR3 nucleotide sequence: TGTGCCAGCAGTGCGGACAGGGGGGAAGCTTTCTTT.

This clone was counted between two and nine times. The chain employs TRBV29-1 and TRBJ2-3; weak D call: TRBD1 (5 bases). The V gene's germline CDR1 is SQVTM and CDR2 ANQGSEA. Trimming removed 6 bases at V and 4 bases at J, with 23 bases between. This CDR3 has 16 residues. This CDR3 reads CSVPTSGNMGADTQYF. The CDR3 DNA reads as TGCAGCGTGCCAACGTCAGGGAATATGGGCGCAGATACGCAGTATTTT.

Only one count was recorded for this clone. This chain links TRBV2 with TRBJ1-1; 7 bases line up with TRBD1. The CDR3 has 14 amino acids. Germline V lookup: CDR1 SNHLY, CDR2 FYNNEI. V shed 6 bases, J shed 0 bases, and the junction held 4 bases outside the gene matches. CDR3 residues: CASRGQLMNTEAFF. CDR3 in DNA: TGTGCCAGCAGGGGACAGCTGATGAACACTGAAGCTTTCTTT.

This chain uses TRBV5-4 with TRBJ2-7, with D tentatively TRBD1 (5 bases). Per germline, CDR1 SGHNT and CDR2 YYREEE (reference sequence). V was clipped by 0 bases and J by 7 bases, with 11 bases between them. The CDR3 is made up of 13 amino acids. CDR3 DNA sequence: TGTGCCAGCAGCTTGGACCAGGGTGGGGAGCAGTACTTC. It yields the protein CASSLDQGGEQYF.

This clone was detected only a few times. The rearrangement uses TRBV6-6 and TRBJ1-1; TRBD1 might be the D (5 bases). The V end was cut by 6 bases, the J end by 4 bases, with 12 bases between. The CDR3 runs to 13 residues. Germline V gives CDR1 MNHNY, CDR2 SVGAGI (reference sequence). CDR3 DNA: TGTGCCAGCAGCGTACTTAGGGGCACTGAAGCTTTCTTT. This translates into CASSVLRGTEAFF.

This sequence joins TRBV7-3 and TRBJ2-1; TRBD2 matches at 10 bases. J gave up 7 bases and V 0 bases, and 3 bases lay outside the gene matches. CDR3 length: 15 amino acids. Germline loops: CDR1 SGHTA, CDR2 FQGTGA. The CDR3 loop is CASSLTSGGFNEQFF. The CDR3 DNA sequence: TGTGCCAGCAGCTTAACTAGCGGGGGGTTTAATGAGCAGTTCTTC.

The DNA of the CDR3 is TGTGCCAGCAGCTCCCTCGGGGGGCAAGAGACCCAGTACTTC. As protein: CASSSLGGQETQYF. The chain is built from TRBV7-2 and TRBJ2-5, with 7 bases fitting TRBD2. The CDR3 sequence is 14 residues long. J lost 2 bases, V lost 4 bases, and 4 bases had no gene match. Germline CDR1 reads SGHTA; CDR2 reads FQGNSA.

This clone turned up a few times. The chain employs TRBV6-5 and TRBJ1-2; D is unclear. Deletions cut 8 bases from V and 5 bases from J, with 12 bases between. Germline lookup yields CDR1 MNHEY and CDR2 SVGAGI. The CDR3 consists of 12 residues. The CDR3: CASGLPTYGYTF. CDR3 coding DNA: TGTGCCAGCGGACTCCCGACGTATGGCTACACCTTC.

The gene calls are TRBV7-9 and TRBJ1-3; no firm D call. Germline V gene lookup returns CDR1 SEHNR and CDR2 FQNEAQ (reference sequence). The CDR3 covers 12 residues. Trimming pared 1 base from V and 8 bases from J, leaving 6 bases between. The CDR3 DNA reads TGTGCCAGCAGCTTAGTAATGGACACCATATATTTT. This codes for CASSLVMDTIYF. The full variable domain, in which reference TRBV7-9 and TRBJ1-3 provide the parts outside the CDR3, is DTGVSQNPRHKITKRGQNVTFRCDPISEHNRLYWYRQTLGQGPEFLTYFQNEAQLEKSRLLSDRFSAERPKGSFSTLEIQRTEQGDSAMYLCASSLVMDTIYFGEGSWLTVV.

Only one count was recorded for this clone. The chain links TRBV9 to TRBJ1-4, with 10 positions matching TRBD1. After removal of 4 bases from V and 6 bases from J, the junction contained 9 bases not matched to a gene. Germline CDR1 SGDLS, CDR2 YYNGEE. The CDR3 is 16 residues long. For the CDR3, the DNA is TGTGCCAGCAGCACAGAAGCCGGGACAGGGGATGAAAAACTGTTTTTT. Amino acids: CASSTEAGTGDEKLFF.

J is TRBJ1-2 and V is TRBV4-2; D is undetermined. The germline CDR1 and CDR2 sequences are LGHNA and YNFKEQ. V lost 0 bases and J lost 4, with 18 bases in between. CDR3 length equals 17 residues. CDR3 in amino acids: CASSQDWAGGSSYGYTF. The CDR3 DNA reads TGTGCCAGCAGCCAAGATTGGGCGGGAGGTTCAAGCTATGGCTACACCTTC.

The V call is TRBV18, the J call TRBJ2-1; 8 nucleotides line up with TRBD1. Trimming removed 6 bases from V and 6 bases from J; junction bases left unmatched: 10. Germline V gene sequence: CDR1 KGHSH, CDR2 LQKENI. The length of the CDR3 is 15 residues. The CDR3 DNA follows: TGTGCCAGCTCTCGACAGGGGAATGAGGCCAATGAGCAGTTCTTC. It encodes CASSRQGNEANEQFF.

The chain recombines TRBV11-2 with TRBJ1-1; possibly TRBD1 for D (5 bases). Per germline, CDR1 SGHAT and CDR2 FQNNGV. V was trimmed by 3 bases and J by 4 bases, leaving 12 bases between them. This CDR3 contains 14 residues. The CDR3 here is CASSLGQGSTEAFF. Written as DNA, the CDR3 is TGTGCCAGCAGCTTGGGTCAGGGAAGCACTGAAGCTTTCTTT.

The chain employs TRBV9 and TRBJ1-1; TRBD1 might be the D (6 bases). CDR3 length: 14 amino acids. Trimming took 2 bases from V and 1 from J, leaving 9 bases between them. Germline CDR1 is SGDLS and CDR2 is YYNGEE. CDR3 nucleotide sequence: TGTGCCAGCAGCGTGACAGGCGGGAACACTGAAGCTTTCTTT. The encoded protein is CASSVTGGNTEAFF.

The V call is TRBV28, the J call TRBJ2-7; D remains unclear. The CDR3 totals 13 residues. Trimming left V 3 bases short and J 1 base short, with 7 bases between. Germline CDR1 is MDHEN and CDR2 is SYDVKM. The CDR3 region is CASSFSTSYEQYF. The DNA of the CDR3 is TGTGCCAGCAGTTTCTCGACATCCTACGAGCAGTACTTC.

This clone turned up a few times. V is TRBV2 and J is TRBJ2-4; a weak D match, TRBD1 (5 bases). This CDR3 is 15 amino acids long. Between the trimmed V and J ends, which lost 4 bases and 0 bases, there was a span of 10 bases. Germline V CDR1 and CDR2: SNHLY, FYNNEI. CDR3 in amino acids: CASSGAGLAKNIQYF. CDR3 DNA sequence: TGTGCCAGCAGTGGTGCAGGGCTAGCCAAAAACATTCAGTACTTC. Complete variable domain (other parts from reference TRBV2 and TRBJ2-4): EPEVTQTPSHQVTQMGQEVILRCVPISNHLYFYWYRQILGQKVEFLVSFYNNEISEKSEIFDDQFSVERPDGSNFTLKIRSTKLEDSAMYFCASSGAGLAKNIQYFGAGTRLSVL.

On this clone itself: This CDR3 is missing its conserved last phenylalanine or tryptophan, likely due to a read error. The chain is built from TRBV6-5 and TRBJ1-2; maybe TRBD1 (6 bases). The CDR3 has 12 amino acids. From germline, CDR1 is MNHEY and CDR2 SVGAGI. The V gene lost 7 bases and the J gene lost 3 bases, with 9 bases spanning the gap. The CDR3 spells CASTRGDYGYTL. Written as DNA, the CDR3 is TGTGCCAGCACCAGGGGAGACTATGGCTACACCCTC.

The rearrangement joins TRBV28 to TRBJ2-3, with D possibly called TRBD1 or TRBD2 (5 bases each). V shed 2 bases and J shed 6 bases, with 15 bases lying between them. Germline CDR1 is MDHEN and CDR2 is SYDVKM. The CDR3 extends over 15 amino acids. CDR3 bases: TGTGCCAGCAGTTTAGTTAACACATGGGGGGATACGCAGTATTTT. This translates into CASSLVNTWGDTQYF.

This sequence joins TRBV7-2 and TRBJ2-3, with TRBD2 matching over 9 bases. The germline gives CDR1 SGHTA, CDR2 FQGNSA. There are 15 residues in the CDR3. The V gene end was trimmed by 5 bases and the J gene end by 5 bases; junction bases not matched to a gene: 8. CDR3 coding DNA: TGTGCCAGCAGCCCAGCGGGGGGTCACTTAGATACGCAGTATTTT. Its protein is CASSPAGGHLDTQYF.

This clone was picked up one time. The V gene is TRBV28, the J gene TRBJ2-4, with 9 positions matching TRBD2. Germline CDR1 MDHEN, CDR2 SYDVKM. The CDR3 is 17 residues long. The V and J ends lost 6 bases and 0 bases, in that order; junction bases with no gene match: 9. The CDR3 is CASRTPSGDLAKNIQYF. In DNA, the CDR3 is TGTGCCAGCAGGACACCTAGCGGGGACCTAGCCAAAAACATTCAGTACTTC.

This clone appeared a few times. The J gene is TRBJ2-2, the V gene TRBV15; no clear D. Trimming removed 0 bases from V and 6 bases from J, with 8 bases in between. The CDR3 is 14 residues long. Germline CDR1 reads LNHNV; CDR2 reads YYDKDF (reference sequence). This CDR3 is CATSREFIAGELFF. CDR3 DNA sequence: TGTGCCACCAGCAGAGAATTTATCGCCGGGGAGCTGTTTTTT.

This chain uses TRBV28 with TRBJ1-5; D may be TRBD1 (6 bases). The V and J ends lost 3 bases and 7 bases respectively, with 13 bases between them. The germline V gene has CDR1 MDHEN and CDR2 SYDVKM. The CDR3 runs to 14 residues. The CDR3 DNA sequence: TGTGCCAGCAGTTTCGGGACACCAGACCAGCCCCAGCATTTT. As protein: CASSFGTPDQPQHF.

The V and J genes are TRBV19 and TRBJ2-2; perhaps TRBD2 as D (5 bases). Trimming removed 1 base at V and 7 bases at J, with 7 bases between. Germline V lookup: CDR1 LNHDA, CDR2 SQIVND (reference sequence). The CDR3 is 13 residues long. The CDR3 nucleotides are TGTGCCAGTAGTATAGCGAGCGGCGGGGAGCTGTTTTTT. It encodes CASSIASGGELFF.

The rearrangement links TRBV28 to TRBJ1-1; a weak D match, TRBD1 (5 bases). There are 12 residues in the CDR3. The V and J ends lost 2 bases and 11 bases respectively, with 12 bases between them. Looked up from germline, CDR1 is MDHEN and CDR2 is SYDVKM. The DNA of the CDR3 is TGTGCCAGCAGTTTAAGTGGGAAGGGGGCTTTCTTT. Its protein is CASSLSGKGAFF.

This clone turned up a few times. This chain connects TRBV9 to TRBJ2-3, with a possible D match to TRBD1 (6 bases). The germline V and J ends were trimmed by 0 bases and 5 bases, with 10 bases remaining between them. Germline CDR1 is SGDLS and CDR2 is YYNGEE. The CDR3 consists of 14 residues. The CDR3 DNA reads TGTGCCAGCAGCGTAGACAGGGTGGGAGATACGCAGTATTTT. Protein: CASSVDRVGDTQYF.

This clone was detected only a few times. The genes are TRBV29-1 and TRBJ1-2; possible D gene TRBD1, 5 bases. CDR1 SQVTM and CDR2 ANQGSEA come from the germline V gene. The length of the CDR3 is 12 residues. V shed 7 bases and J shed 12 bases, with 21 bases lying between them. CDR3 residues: CSGRRGPYEDTF. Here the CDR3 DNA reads TGCAGCGGTCGGCGGGGCCCCTATGAGGACACCTTC.

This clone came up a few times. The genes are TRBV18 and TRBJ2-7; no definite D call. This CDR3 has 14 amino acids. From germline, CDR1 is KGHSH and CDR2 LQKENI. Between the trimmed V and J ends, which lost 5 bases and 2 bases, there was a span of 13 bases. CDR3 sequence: CASSTTLSPYEQYF. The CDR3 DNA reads TGTGCCAGCTCAACTACCCTATCCCCCTACGAGCAGTACTTC.